This T cell receptor (beta chain) was identified during a study of blood T cell repertoires in COVID-19. About the research overall: In each case, the material was cDNA or gDNA derived from T cells, B-cell-depleted T cells, or PBMCs.

Original processing methods: Using reference gene primer amplification, nucleated cell counts were estimated. Sequencing was performed with immunoSEQ multiplex PCR; in TCRdb, only in-frame clones are kept and a portion is missing. That table is the source of V, J and clone size, and D and trimming were worked out from the DNA. The data hold just under 250,000 clones, with around nine tenths observed a single time. V lost 3 bases and J 0 bases, leaving 5 bases between the germline ends. This CDR3 has 13 amino acids. In germline, CDR1 is MNHEY, CDR2 SMNVEV (reference sequence). The study recruited people aged roughly 18 to 95 years across some 23 US areas. Participants' own reports of clinical history determined their cohort assignment.

The rearrangement joins TRBV27 to TRBJ1-1; no clear D gene. The sample consisted of PBMCs or T cells enriched from blood (not recorded which). The receptor comes from a young woman who had recovered from COVID-19. CDR3 residues: CASSFQLNTEAFF. In DNA form, the CDR3 reads TGTGCCAGCAGTTTCCAATTGAACACTGAAGCTTTCTTT.